This T cell receptor (beta chain) appears in the sequencing data of a study of regulatory T cells in long-lasting Graves disease. Remarks on this clonotype: As yet, its antigen is unknown.

Time point denoted: newly diagnosed GD, antithyroid drugs for less than 3 months. Generation of the TCR library employed RNA extracted from PBMCs. V was clipped by 6 bases and J by 2 bases; unmatched bases: 6. The CDR3 is 15 residues long. Whole-study results and caveats: Peripheral blood, not thyroid tissue, was the sole material studied.

TCR beta libraries were built with iRepertoire HTBI primers and Arm-PCR of CDR3 regions. One entry per CDR3 protein, called by TCRdb with MiXCR from the multiplex PCR reads. The sample lists 300,000 to 400,000 distinct CDR3 sequences; approximately 20% were seen once. This chain uses TRBV12-3 or TRBV12-4 with TRBJ2-7; 11 nucleotides match TRBD1. The sequencing used peripheral blood mononuclear cells (PBMCs), collected at new diagnosis, from a patient treated with antithyroid drugs. The clonotype originates from a female donor with Graves disease. The CDR3 sequence: CASRKTGQGAYEQYF. The CDR3 DNA sequence: TGTGCCAGCAGAAAAACGGGACAGGGGGCCTACGAGCAGTACTTC.